Shown below are 8 T cell receptor beta chains from a single sample sequenced in a study of technical replicates of blood from a handful of donors. The repertoire was sequenced with immunoSEQ multiplex PCR; TCRdb's copy has only in-frame clones and lacks some. This sample yields roughly 70,000 clones, of which about 92% are seen a single time; 0.25% to 0.3% belongs to the top ten. Sequencing was performed on T cells isolated from PBMCs. Source of these receptors: a human donor in good health.

V gene TRBV9 combines with J gene TRBJ2-2; TRBD2 matches 7 bases. Trimming took 0 bases from V and 2 from J; bases not matched to a gene: 13. Germline assignment: CDR1 SGDLS and CDR2 YYNGEE. The CDR3 is 19 residues long. This CDR3 reads CASSVGIGGGQGNTGELFF. In nucleotides, the CDR3 is TGTGCCAGCAGCGTAGGAATTGGGGGAGGGCAGGGAAACACCGGGGAGCTGTTTTTT.

This clone was detected only once. This chain uses TRBV28 with TRBJ2-2; D gene ambiguous. CDR3 length: 14 amino acids. The V gene's germline CDR1 is MDHEN and CDR2 SYDVKM. V was pared by 4 bases and J by 4 bases, with 10 bases between. Here the CDR3 DNA reads TGTGCCAGCAGTTCCCCGCCGGGCACCGGGGAGCTGTTTTTT. Translating it yields CASSSPPGTGELFF.

The rearrangement joins TRBV27 to TRBJ1-2, with 7 bases aligning to TRBD1. Germline V lookup: CDR1 MNHEY, CDR2 SMNVEV (reference sequence). The CDR3 totals 16 residues. V shed 5 bases, J shed 0 bases, and the junction held 9 bases outside the gene matches. The CDR3, as DNA: TGTGCCAGCAGTACGACAGGGTGGGAAGCTAACTATGGCTACACCTTC. Translating it yields CASSTTGWEANYGYTF.

J is TRBJ2-7 and V is TRBV28, with unresolved D. The CDR3 is 13 residues long. Trimming left V 4 bases short and J 0 bases short, with 7 bases between. CDR1 and CDR2 (germline): MDHEN, SYDVKM. CDR3 in amino acids: CASSSTGSYEQYF. The CDR3 nucleotides read TGTGCCAGCAGTTCCACCGGCTCCTACGAGCAGTACTTC.

V usage is TRBV28 and J usage is TRBJ2-7; a possible D gene is TRBD1 (5 bases). The germline gives CDR1 MDHEN, CDR2 SYDVKM. Trimming removed 6 bases at V and 6 bases at J, with 15 bases between. The CDR3 is made up of 13 amino acids. The DNA of the CDR3 is TGTGCCAGCAGATCCCAGGGCAATGCCGAGCAGTACTTC. Translation gives CASRSQGNAEQYF.

The rearrangement joins TRBV7-9 to TRBJ2-5; 13 positions match TRBD2. CDR1 is SEHNR, CDR2 FQNEAQ, per germline (reference sequence). CDR3 length equals 16 residues. V lost 5 bases, J lost 2 bases, and 5 bases stayed unmatched. The CDR3 DNA sequence: TGTGCCAGCAGCCAACGACTAGCGGGGGGTCAAGAGACCCAGTACTTC. Protein sequence: CASSQRLAGGQETQYF.

This sequence joins TRBV6-5 and TRBJ1-2, with a possible D match to TRBD1 (5 bases). This CDR3 region has 16 residues. Germline CDR1 is MNHEY and CDR2 is SVGAGI. With 4 bases removed from V and 2 bases from J, the gap between germline ends came to 17 bases. The CDR3 nucleotides are TGTGCCAGCAGTTCCGGGGGTCAGATCGGCAACTATGGCTACACCTTC. Its protein is CASSSGGQIGNYGYTF.

CDR3 residues: CSVGLLPSGLGELFF. The CDR3 bases are TGCAGCGTTGGTCTGTTGCCTAGCGGCCTAGGGGAGCTGTTTTTT. J is TRBJ2-2 and V is TRBV29-1; 7 nucleotides agree with TRBD2. With 4 bases clipped from V and 8 bases from J, the junction kept 13 bases outside the gene matches. The germline V gene has CDR1 SQVTM and CDR2 ANQGSEA. The CDR3 is made up of 15 amino acids.